This TCR beta chain is from a study of blood T cell repertoires in COVID-19. Under the authors' procedure: Counts of nucleated cells, estimated from reference gene primer amplification, were obtained. The assay was immunoSEQ multiplex PCR, and TCRdb's table has in-frame clones only and misses some. The DNA gave D and trimming, while V, J and clone size come from that table. Altogether roughly 260,000 clones are present, approximately 86% being singletons, with the ten largest covering around 2.2%. The germline CDR1 and CDR2 sequences are SGHRS and YFSETQ. V lost 4 bases and J lost 1; bases outside the gene matches: 3. This CDR3 is 16 amino acids long.

This chain uses TRBV5-1 with TRBJ2-3; 13 bases are a match to TRBD2. The sequenced sample was peripheral blood. The sequence was obtained from a woman aged 50 to 65 who had recovered from COVID-19. In DNA, the CDR3 is TGCGCCAGCAGCATTGGACTAGCGGGGGGCACAGATACGCAGTATTTT. As protein: CASSIGLAGGTDTQYF.